This paragraph reports one TCR beta chain. The antigen is unknown. The data were taken from a study of blood T cells in healthy people across ages. Overall study findings and caveats: Strong correlation was found linking TCR beta diversity to naive T cell percentage. PBMCs left unsorted prevented a conclusive naive versus antigen-experienced comparison.

The J segment lost 9 bases and the V segment lost 7 bases, leaving 13 bases of the junction unmatched. Looked up from germline, CDR1 is GTSNPN and CDR2 is SVGIG (reference sequence). This CDR3 region has 15 residues. Combining a sample-barcoded 5' primer with a J-beta primer mix, a second PCR ran for roughly 7 to 12 cycles. TCRdb reprocessed the 5' RACE reads with MiXCR, giving one entry per CDR3 protein. The repertoire holds over a million distinct CDR3 sequences, 35% to 50% seen once, with around 18% in the top ten. Caucasian, healthy and from Russia, the donors were aged between about 6 and 100. Isolating PBMCs gave at least 6.5 million of these cells per sample.

The chain recombines TRBV30 with TRBJ1-6, with 9 bases aligning to TRBD1. The receptor comes from a woman aged 60-75 years in good health. Sequenced material: blood. The CDR3 DNA sequence: TGTGCCTCCCAAGAGGGGACAGGGTATCGTTCACCCCTCCACTTT. Translated: CASQEGTGYRSPLHF. Full variable domain (missing parts from reference TRBV30 and TRBJ1-6): SQTIHQWPATLVQPVGSPLSLECTVEGTSNPNLYWYRQAAGRGLQLLFYSVGIGQISSEVPQNLSASRPQDRQFILSSKKLLLSDSGFYLCASQEGTGYRSPLHFGNGTRLTVT.